Each of the 2 T cell receptor beta chains below was sequenced from the same sample in a study of shared clonotypes between healthy human individuals. Assay used: immunoSEQ multiplex PCR; TCRdb lists only in-frame clones, some missing. This table has roughly 2.1 million clones, 85% to 95% appearing once. Only CD45RO-negative cells positively selected for CCR7 counted as naive CD8 cells, so terminally differentiated effector memory CD45RA+ cells were excluded. Sample: naive CD8+ T cells from PBMCs. The origin of the receptors is a man between 18 and 29 years old in good health. Some clones in this sample may be carry-over from other donors' samples.

The chain has TRBV19 and TRBJ2-2; no reliable D call. The germline gives CDR1 LNHDA, CDR2 SQIVND (reference sequence). CDR3 length equals 16 residues. The ends were cut back, 3 bases at V and 4 bases at J, with 15 bases in the middle. The CDR3 here is CASSMPPRVGTGELFF. The CDR3 coding sequence is TGTGCCAGTAGTATGCCCCCAAGGGTTGGCACCGGGGAGCTGTTTTTT.

The V and J genes are TRBV14 and TRBJ2-3, with TRBD1 identical over 9 bases. Germline trimming cut 8 bases from V and 2 bases from J; bases unmatched to any gene: 5. The CDR3 contains 14 residues. Per germline, CDR1 SGHDN and CDR2 FVKESK. DNA for the CDR3: TGTGCCAGCCGAAGGACAGGGGACACAGATACGCAGTATTTT. Its protein is CASRRTGDTDTQYF.